These 25 T cell receptor beta chains were sequenced from one sample in a study of blood T cell repertoires in COVID-19. Data came from immunoSEQ multiplex PCR; TCRdb stores just in-frame clones and leaves some out. Among about 290,000 clones, approximately 90% were seen once, and the ten largest hold around 3%. The sample consisted of peripheral blood. The receptors originated from a woman under 40 with active or convalescent COVID-19.

A single count supports this clone. The chain recombines TRBV18 with TRBJ1-1; 9 nucleotides line up with TRBD1. This CDR3 spans 15 amino acids. Looked up from germline, CDR1 is KGHSH and CDR2 is LQKENI. The V gene end was trimmed by 8 bases and the J gene end by 5 bases; junction bases not matched to a gene: 12. CDR3 in DNA: TGTGCCAGCACCACAGGGGGCGCGAGAGGGACTGAAGCTTTCTTT. This translates into CASTTGGARGTEAFF.

The chain carries TRBV18 and TRBJ2-7, with D possibly TRBD2 on 5 matching bases. Germline loops: CDR1 KGHSH, CDR2 LQKENI. CDR3 length: 13 residues. V shed 5 bases and J shed 7 bases, with 15 bases lying between them. In DNA, the CDR3 is TGTGCCAGCTCAACCCTAGGACGGGGAGAGCAGTACTTC. Its translation: CASSTLGRGEQYF.

The chain recombines TRBV24-1 with TRBJ2-7; TRBD2 is a possible D gene (5 bases). V lost 3 bases to trimming and J lost 7 bases, with 9 bases between them. Germline V CDR1 and CDR2: KGHDR, SFDVKD. The CDR3 has 12 residues. CDR3 sequence reads: CATSDEEGEQYF. The CDR3 region has the DNA TGTGCCACCAGTGATGAAGAGGGAGAGCAGTACTTC.

This clone has only a few counts. This chain joins TRBV27 and TRBJ2-1, with D possibly being TRBD2 (6 bases). The CDR3 consists of 15 residues. V was trimmed by 5 bases and J by 0 bases, leaving 11 bases between them. Germline CDR1 reads MNHEY; CDR2 reads SMNVEV (reference sequence). Written as DNA, the CDR3 is TGTGCCAGCAGTCCGAGGACTAACTCCTACAATGAGCAGTTCTTC. Protein: CASSPRTNSYNEQFF.

J is TRBJ1-2 and V is TRBV5-1; TRBD1 matches 8 bases. V lost 5 bases, J lost 3 bases, and 6 bases stayed unmatched. The germline gives CDR1 SGHRS, CDR2 YFSETQ. The CDR3 runs 14 residues. This CDR3 reads CASRAQGADYGYTF. In nucleotides, the CDR3 is TGCGCCAGCAGGGCTCAGGGGGCGGACTATGGCTACACCTTC.

The chain combines TRBV6-6 with TRBJ2-5; D gene unclear. The CDR3 sequence is 12 residues long. V lost 2 bases and J lost 4, with 5 bases in between. CDR1 and CDR2 (germline): MNHNY, SVGAGI (reference sequence). In DNA, the CDR3 is TGTGCCAGCAGTTACCGGTTAGAGACCCAGTACTTC. Translation gives CASSYRLETQYF.

The chain joins TRBV30 to TRBJ1-2; D gene uncertain. The CDR3 extends over 10 amino acids. CDR1 is GTSNPN and CDR2 is SVGIG in the germline V gene (reference sequence). Trimming shortened V by 1 base and J by 13 bases, and 10 bases separated the two germline ends. The CDR3 is CAWSAVTGTF. CDR3 bases: TGTGCCTGGAGTGCTGTGACTGGCACCTTC.

V and J are TRBV7-2 and TRBJ1-6; tentatively, D is TRBD1 (5 bases). The CDR3 extends over 15 amino acids. The V gene lost 4 bases and the J gene lost 6 bases, with 13 bases spanning the gap. In germline, CDR1 is SGHTA, CDR2 FQGNSA. CDR3 in DNA: TGTGCCAGCAGCTCCACGACAGCGGGTAATTCACCCCTCCACTTT. Residues: CASSSTTAGNSPLHF.

The chain has TRBV30 and TRBJ1-1; D is possibly TRBD1 (5 bases). Deletions cut 5 bases from V and 1 base from J, with 8 bases between. This CDR3 has 12 residues. Germline values: CDR1 GTSNPN, CDR2 SVGIG (reference sequence). CDR3 nucleotide sequence: TGTGCCTGGGGACACCCGAACACTGAAGCTTTCTTT. Encoded protein: CAWGHPNTEAFF.

The genes are TRBV5-1 and TRBJ1-5; D might be TRBD1 (6 bases). The CDR3 covers 16 residues. The ends were cut back, 4 bases at V and 0 bases at J, with 14 bases in the middle. The germline CDR1 and CDR2 sequences are SGHRS and YFSETQ. This CDR3 reads CASSPRTVNSNQPQHF. The DNA for the CDR3 is TGCGCCAGCAGCCCTAGGACAGTTAATAGCAATCAGCCCCAGCATTTT.

The chain employs TRBV7-9 and TRBJ2-1; TRBD2 aligns across 8 bases. Unmatched junction bases numbered 8, after V lost 5 bases and J lost 8 bases. Germline assignment: CDR1 SEHNR and CDR2 FQNEAQ (reference sequence). The CDR3 is 14 residues long. CDR3 in amino acids: CASSARLALDEQFF. CDR3 sequence (DNA): TGTGCCAGCAGCGCCCGACTAGCGCTCGATGAGCAGTTCTTC.

The chain couples TRBV19 to TRBJ2-2; D perhaps matches TRBD2 (5 bases). V lost 4 bases, J lost 6 bases, and 12 bases lay in between. The CDR3 has 14 residues. The V gene's germline CDR1 is LNHDA and CDR2 SQIVND (reference sequence). The CDR3 DNA follows: TGTGCCAGTAGTACGGACTTCGGGGCCGGGGAGCTGTTTTTT. This translates into CASSTDFGAGELFF.

The V gene is TRBV19, the J gene TRBJ2-3; a possible D gene is TRBD1 (5 bases). Germline CDR1 reads LNHDA; CDR2 reads SQIVND (reference sequence). This CDR3 spans 16 amino acids. V shed 1 base and J shed 3 bases, with 14 bases lying between them. CDR3 amino acids: CASSIAPRAATDTQYF. CDR3 in DNA: TGTGCCAGTAGTATAGCCCCCAGGGCCGCGACAGATACGCAGTATTTT.

The chain couples TRBV6-4 to TRBJ1-1, with 9 positions matching TRBD1. Losses at the gene ends were 5 bases for V and 1 base for J; bases not matched to a gene: 8. Germline values: CDR1 MRHNA, CDR2 SNTAGT. The CDR3 covers 16 residues. CDR3 residues: CASSPGTGKTNTEAFF. The CDR3 nucleotides read TGTGCCAGCAGTCCCGGGACAGGGAAAACGAACACTGAAGCTTTCTTT.

The rearrangement links TRBV7-2 to TRBJ1-5; tentatively, D is TRBD1 (6 bases). Germline assignment: CDR1 SGHTA and CDR2 FQGNSA. The CDR3 spans 15 residues. The ends were cut back, 1 base at V and 1 base at J, with 8 bases in the middle. CDR3 in amino acids: CASSLGTGSNQPQHF. CDR3 DNA sequence: TGTGCCAGCAGCTTAGGAACAGGGAGCAATCAGCCCCAGCATTTT.

The chain has TRBV3-1 (or the pseudogene TRBV3-2) and TRBJ2-7; tentatively, D is TRBD1 (6 bases). Germline values: CDR1 LGHDT, CDR2 YNNKEL (reference sequence). The CDR3 is made up of 15 amino acids. V gave up 5 bases and J gave up 6 bases, with 20 bases separating them. CDR3 protein: CASSGDIGAGSEQYF. CDR3 in DNA: TGTGCCAGCAGCGGGGACATCGGTGCTGGCTCCGAGCAGTACTTC.

V usage is TRBV21-1 and J usage is TRBJ1-4. TRBV21-1 is labeled a pseudogene. This CDR3 has 13 residues. Written as DNA, the CDR3 is TGTGCCAGTCGGGGGTCCAATAATGAAAAACTGTTTTTT. This encodes CASRGSNNEKLFF.

V and J are TRBV5-6 and TRBJ2-1, with D perhaps TRBD2 (5 bases). This CDR3 comprises 13 residues. Per the germline V gene, CDR1 is SGHDT and CDR2 is YYEEEE. Between the trimmed V and J ends, which lost 4 bases and 5 bases, there was a span of 10 bases. This CDR3 is CASSTGVNNEQFF. CDR3 coding DNA: TGTGCCAGCAGCACCGGGGTTAACAATGAGCAGTTCTTC.

This chain joins TRBV7-3 and TRBJ2-1; D gene uncertain. Germline assignment: CDR1 SGHTA and CDR2 FQGTGA. V was pared by 5 bases and J by 1 base, with 12 bases between. The CDR3 covers 15 residues. In DNA, the CDR3 is TGTGCCAGCAGCACAAGACTGGCATCCTACAATGAGCAGTTCTTC. Protein product: CASSTRLASYNEQFF.

The genes are TRBV6-5 and TRBJ2-6, with D possibly being TRBD2 (5 bases). V was trimmed by 5 bases and J by 1 base, leaving 9 bases between them. This CDR3 spans 15 amino acids. Germline-derived CDR1 and CDR2 are MNHEY and SVGAGI. The CDR3 DNA reads as TGTGCCAGCAGTCGAACTAGTTCTGGGGCCAACGTCCTGACTTTC. The encoded protein is CASSRTSSGANVLTF.

This sequence joins TRBV12-3 or TRBV12-4 and TRBJ2-7; 9 bases line up with TRBD1. This CDR3 is built from 13 residues. Losses at the gene ends were 6 bases for V and 5 bases for J; bases not matched to a gene: 5. The CDR3 spells CASSPDRGDEQYF. The CDR3 DNA is TGTGCCAGCAGCCCGGACAGGGGCGACGAGCAGTACTTC.

This chain uses TRBV7-9 with TRBJ1-1; 12 bases match TRBD1. With 5 bases clipped from V and 4 bases from J, the junction kept 5 bases outside the gene matches. Germline V CDR1 and CDR2: SEHNR, FQNEAQ (reference sequence). The CDR3 contains 15 residues. The DNA of the CDR3 is TGTGCCAGCAGCCCGGGACAGGGGGCACTCACTGAAGCTTTCTTT. Amino acids: CASSPGQGALTEAFF.

The V gene is TRBV6-5, the J gene TRBJ1-1; D may be TRBD1 (5 bases). Trimming removed 3 bases at V and 11 bases at J, with 16 bases between. Per germline, CDR1 MNHEY and CDR2 SVGAGI. CDR3 length: 13 amino acids. Written as DNA, the CDR3 is TGTGCCAGCAGTTATTCAGGGACTAGGGAGGCTTTCTTT. This codes for CASSYSGTREAFF.

J is TRBJ1-1 and V is TRBV28; D gene uncertain. The germline CDR1 and CDR2 sequences are MDHEN and SYDVKM. Deletions cut 7 bases from V and 1 base from J, with 4 bases between. CDR3 length: 11 amino acids. In DNA, the CDR3 is TGTGCCAGCAAGAGGAACACTGAAGCTTTCTTT. This codes for CASKRNTEAFF.

The chain joins TRBV7-3 to TRBJ1-1; D not resolved. The germline CDR1 and CDR2 sequences are SGHTA and FQGTGA. This CDR3 has 13 residues. Deletions cut 2 bases from V and 0 bases from J, with 4 bases between. The CDR3 DNA sequence: TGTGCCAGCAGCTTACAGGTGAACACTGAAGCTTTCTTT. It yields the protein CASSLQVNTEAFF.